This entry lists 8 T cell receptor beta chains sequenced from one sample in a study of blood T cell repertoires in COVID-19. Libraries were prepared by immunoSEQ multiplex PCR; TCRdb keeps only in-frame clonotypes and omits some of them. The sample shows 60,000 to 65,000 clones, approximately 82% of them seen only once. The material sequenced was peripheral blood. The receptor set was obtained from a woman aged 55-70 years with acute or convalescent COVID-19.

The rearrangement links TRBV9 to TRBJ2-3; 9 nucleotides align to TRBD2. V was clipped by 4 bases and J by 3 bases; unmatched bases: 12. Germline V gene lookup returns CDR1 SGDLS and CDR2 YYNGEE. The CDR3 runs to 17 residues. The CDR3 sequence: CASSLRGGGGATDTQYF. CDR3 sequence (DNA): TGTGCCAGCAGCCTCCGGGGAGGCGGGGGGGCGACAGATACGCAGTATTTT.

The chain is built from TRBV19 and TRBJ1-2; 12 bases agree with TRBD1. Germline V CDR1 and CDR2: LNHDA, SQIVND (reference sequence). The CDR3 runs to 18 residues. The ends lost 6 bases at V and 1 base at J; junction bases unmatched: 12. CDR3 sequence: CASRRSGQGAILNYGYTF. CDR3 in DNA: TGTGCCAGTAGGAGATCGGGACAGGGGGCGATACTTAACTATGGCTACACCTTC. The variable domain in full, with the rest retrieved from reference TRBV19 and TRBJ1-2, is DGGITQSPKYLFRKEGQNVTLSCEQNLNHDAMYWYRQDPGQGLRLIYYSQIVNDFQKGDIAEGYSVSREKKESFPLTVTSAQKNPTAFYLCASRRSGQGAILNYGYTFGSGTRLTVV.

This clone was picked up one time. V is TRBV29-1 and J is TRBJ1-5; D gene unclear. The V end lost 4 bases, the J end lost 1 base, and 8 bases lay between the germline ends. The CDR3 consists of 13 residues. Germline CDR1 reads SQVTM; CDR2 reads ANQGSEA. The CDR3: CSVAGSSNQPQHF. The CDR3, as DNA: TGCAGCGTTGCGGGTAGCAGCAATCAGCCCCAGCATTTT. Filled out from reference TRBV29-1 and TRBJ1-5, the complete variable domain reads SAVISQKPSRDICQRGTSLTIQCQVDSQVTMMFWYRQQPGQSLTLIATANQGSEATYESGFVIDKFPISRPNLTFSTLTVSNMSPEDSSIYLCSVAGSSNQPQHFGDGTRLSIL.

This clone was seen once. V and J are TRBV27 and TRBJ1-2; D not certain. CDR3 length equals 11 residues. Germline CDR1 is MNHEY and CDR2 is SMNVEV (reference sequence). Trimming took 7 bases from V and 8 from J, leaving 11 bases between them. CDR3 protein: CASTGKKGYTF. For the CDR3, the DNA is TGTGCCAGCACCGGGAAGAAGGGCTACACCTTC.

This chain connects TRBV4-1 to TRBJ1-1; possible D gene TRBD1, 5 bases. The V end was cut by 0 bases, the J end by 5 bases, with 16 bases between. CDR1 and CDR2 (germline): MGHRA, YSYEKL. The CDR3 consists of 16 residues. DNA for the CDR3: TGCGCCAGCAGCCAAGATAAGTTTGGGAAGGGGACTGAAGCTTTCTTT. It translates to CASSQDKFGKGTEAFF.

This clone was found once. V usage is TRBV24-1 and J usage is TRBJ1-1; TRBD1 agrees at 7 bases. V shed 8 bases and J 0 bases; nucleotides not matched to a gene: 2. There are 13 residues in the CDR3. Germline V lookup: CDR1 KGHDR, CDR2 SFDVKD. The CDR3 protein is CATTGGMNTEAFF. The CDR3 nucleotides are TGTGCCACCACAGGGGGAATGAACACTGAAGCTTTCTTT.

The chain joins TRBV6-6 to TRBJ1-1, with 10 bases fitting TRBD1. This CDR3 has 20 amino acids. Losses at the gene ends were 5 bases for V and 0 bases for J; bases not matched to a gene: 18. From germline, CDR1 is MNHNY and CDR2 SVGAGI (reference sequence). CDR3 loop: CASSQSTPTGGSPLNTEAFF. The CDR3, as DNA: TGTGCCAGCAGTCAATCAACACCGACAGGGGGCAGTCCCCTGAACACTGAAGCTTTCTTT.

This chain connects TRBV6-5 to TRBJ1-6; possible D gene TRBD1, 5 bases. Trimming removed 5 bases at V and 10 bases at J, with 15 bases between. The CDR3 length is 14 residues. Per the germline V gene, CDR1 is MNHEY and CDR2 is SVGAGI. CDR3 amino acids: CASSPGRSGSPLHF. For the CDR3, the DNA is TGTGCCAGCAGTCCAGGGAGGTCAGGATCACCCCTCCACTTT.